This is a list of T cell receptor beta chains from one sample in a study of cytomegalovirus exposure and HLA in healthy donors. Some clones are missing from TCRdb's copy, which holds only in-frame ones; the method was immunoSEQ multiplex PCR. The table shows some 240,000 clones, with around 87% occurring only once. The sequencing input was PBMCs. These receptors were taken from a woman younger than 30 in good health and CMV-seropositive. The CDR3 runs from the conserved cysteine through the conserved F or W. The D gene is left open where the match is weak. A clone size is listed for some rows: how often the clone was seen (once, few, many), or a class if it is expanded.

clone_size: -
j_call: TRBJ2-3
v_call: TRBV5-1
d_call: TRBD1
cdr3_nt: TGCGCCAGCAGCTGGGACCCCGACAGGGAATTCACAGATACGCAGTATTTT
cdr3_aa: CASSWDPDREFTDTQYF

clone_size: -
j_call: TRBJ2-2
v_call: TRBV2
d_call: -
cdr3_nt: TGTGCCACCATCGATAGGGGCACCGGGGAGCTGTTTTTT
cdr3_aa: CATIDRGTGELFF

clone_size: -
j_call: TRBJ2-7
v_call: TRBV19
d_call: TRBD2
cdr3_nt: TGTGCCACGTCCGGGACTAGCGGGGTTTACGAGCAGTACTTC
cdr3_aa: CATSGTSGVYEQYF

clone_size: -
j_call: TRBJ1-1
v_call: TRBV7-6
d_call: TRBD1
cdr3_nt: TGTGCCAGTCGACAGGGGGCTGGGGAGATGAACACTGAAGCTTTCTTT
cdr3_aa: CASRQGAGEMNTEAFF

clone_size: -
j_call: TRBJ1-5
v_call: TRBV5-1
d_call: TRBD1
cdr3_nt: TGCGCCAGCAGCCCGGGGGACAGGAGCAATCAGCCCCAGCATTTT
cdr3_aa: CASSPGDRSNQPQHF

clone_size: -
j_call: TRBJ1-1
v_call: TRBV5-8
d_call: -
cdr3_nt: TGTGCCAGCAGCAGGGATCAGGGTGAAGCTTTCTTT
cdr3_aa: CASSRDQGEAFF

clone_size: -
j_call: TRBJ2-1
v_call: TRBV6-5
d_call: -
cdr3_nt: TGTGCCAGCAGCCCCGAACTAGGGATGGATGAGCAGTTCTTC
cdr3_aa: CASSPELGMDEQFF

clone_size: -
j_call: TRBJ2-7
v_call: TRBV27
d_call: -
cdr3_nt: TGTGCCAGCAGTTTTCCAGGGGCCTCCTACGAGCAGTACTTC
cdr3_aa: CASSFPGASYEQYF

clone_size: once
j_call: TRBJ2-7
v_call: TRBV5-1
d_call: -
cdr3_nt: TGCGCCAGCAGCCCCGGACAGTCCTACGAGCAGTACTTC
cdr3_aa: CASSPGQSYEQYF

clone_size: once
j_call: TRBJ1-1
v_call: TRBV7-2
d_call: TRBD1
cdr3_nt: TGTGCCAGCAGCCGACAGGGGTCGAACACTGAAGCTTTCTTT
cdr3_aa: CASSRQGSNTEAFF

clone_size: -
j_call: TRBJ2-2
v_call: TRBV27
d_call: TRBD2
cdr3_nt: TGTGCCAGCAGTTTCTGGGAGGGCGGACCCGGGGAGCTGTTTTTT
cdr3_aa: CASSFWEGGPGELFF

clone_size: -
j_call: TRBJ2-3
v_call: TRBV2
d_call: TRBD2
cdr3_nt: TGTGCCAGCAGTGAGGGACTAGTAATCCCAGATACGCAGTATTTT
cdr3_aa: CASSEGLVIPDTQYF

clone_size: -
j_call: TRBJ2-5
v_call: TRBV2
d_call: -
cdr3_nt: TGTGCCAGCAGCCCGGACAGAGCAGAGACCCAGTACTTC
cdr3_aa: CASSPDRAETQYF

clone_size: -
j_call: TRBJ2-1
v_call: TRBV27
d_call: -
cdr3_nt: TGTGCCAGCAGTTTAGTCGGCGGAGCCTACAATGAGCAGTTCTTC
cdr3_aa: CASSLVGGAYNEQFF

clone_size: -
j_call: TRBJ2-2
v_call: TRBV29-1
d_call: -
cdr3_nt: TGCAGCGTTGAGGATGGACAGTTGAACACCGGGGAGCTGTTTTTT
cdr3_aa: CSVEDGQLNTGELFF

clone_size: -
j_call: TRBJ2-5
v_call: TRBV27
d_call: -
cdr3_nt: TGTGCCAGCAGTCCTGATCCCGTCGGAGAGACCCAGTACTTC
cdr3_aa: CASSPDPVGETQYF

clone_size: -
j_call: TRBJ2-2
v_call: TRBV19
d_call: TRBD2
cdr3_nt: TGTGCCAGTAGTGGCGGGAGCACCGGGGAGCTGTTTTTT
cdr3_aa: CASSGGSTGELFF

clone_size: -
j_call: TRBJ2-1
v_call: TRBV28
d_call: -
cdr3_nt: TGTGCCAGCGGACATGGCGGAATAGGGAACAATGAGCAGTTCTTC
cdr3_aa: CASGHGGIGNNEQFF

clone_size: -
j_call: TRBJ2-4
v_call: TRBV28
d_call: TRBD1
cdr3_nt: TGTGCCAGCGGGCGACAGGGCTTAATCAACATTCAGTACTTC
cdr3_aa: CASGRQGLINIQYF

clone_size: -
j_call: TRBJ2-2
v_call: TRBV27
d_call: -
cdr3_nt: TGTGCCAGCAGTTTCGCAGTTGGGGAGCTGTTTTTT
cdr3_aa: CASSFAVGELFF

clone_size: -
j_call: TRBJ1-1
v_call: TRBV5-6
d_call: -
cdr3_nt: TGTGCCAGCAGCTTAACAGAGTTAATGAACACTGAAGCTTTCTTT
cdr3_aa: CASSLTELMNTEAFF

clone_size: -
j_call: TRBJ1-1
v_call: TRBV6-1
d_call: -
cdr3_nt: TGTGCCAGCAGGGTCCCCGGGGGTACGAACACTGAAGCTTTCTTT
cdr3_aa: CASRVPGGTNTEAFF

clone_size: -
j_call: TRBJ2-7
v_call: TRBV27
d_call: -
cdr3_nt: TGTGCCAGCAGTTTACTACTAGGCCTCTCCGAGCAGTACTTC
cdr3_aa: CASSLLLGLSEQYF

clone_size: -
j_call: TRBJ2-7
v_call: TRBV5-5
d_call: -
cdr3_nt: TGTGCCAGCAGCTGGGAGAAAACAGGGACGGACCCCTACGAGCAGTACTTC
cdr3_aa: CASSWEKTGTDPYEQYF

clone_size: -
j_call: TRBJ2-2
v_call: TRBV27
d_call: -
cdr3_nt: TGTGCCAGCAGTTTATCGACTAGTGGCACCGGGGAGCTGTTTTTT
cdr3_aa: CASSLSTSGTGELFF

clone_size: -
j_call: TRBJ2-1
v_call: TRBV6-5
d_call: -
cdr3_nt: TGTGCCAGCAGTCACAACTACAATGAGCAGTTCTTC
cdr3_aa: CASSHNYNEQFF

clone_size: -
j_call: TRBJ2-7
v_call: TRBV7-9
d_call: -
cdr3_nt: TGTGCCAGCAGCTTACAGGGGTCCCACGAGCAGTACTTC
cdr3_aa: CASSLQGSHEQYF

clone_size: -
j_call: TRBJ2-3
v_call: TRBV7-9
d_call: -
cdr3_nt: TGTGCCAGCAGCTTAGCGTATGGGAGGGGGGCAGATACGCAGTATTTT
cdr3_aa: CASSLAYGRGADTQYF

clone_size: once
j_call: TRBJ2-5
v_call: TRBV2
d_call: -
cdr3_nt: TGTGCCAGCAGTGAGTGGCTTAAAGAGACCCAGTACTTC
cdr3_aa: CASSEWLKETQYF

clone_size: -
j_call: TRBJ1-5
v_call: TRBV7-8
d_call: -
cdr3_nt: TGTGCCAGCAGCTTAGGAACGGGGACCCAGCATTTT
cdr3_aa: CASSLGTGTQHF

clone_size: once
j_call: TRBJ2-7
v_call: TRBV7-8
d_call: TRBD1
cdr3_nt: TGTGCCAGCAGCTTAGTGGGGACAGGGTCCCACGAGCAGTACTTC
cdr3_aa: CASSLVGTGSHEQYF

clone_size: -
j_call: TRBJ2-7
v_call: TRBV9
d_call: -
cdr3_nt: TGTGCCAGCAGCACCGGGGACACTCGCTACGAGCAGTACTTC
cdr3_aa: CASSTGDTRYEQYF

clone_size: -
j_call: TRBJ2-7
v_call: TRBV5-1
d_call: TRBD2
cdr3_nt: TGCGCCAGCAGCTTGGTGGGTAGCGGGGTCTACGAGCAGTACTTC
cdr3_aa: CASSLVGSGVYEQYF

clone_size: -
j_call: TRBJ2-5
v_call: TRBV7-9
d_call: -
cdr3_nt: TGTGCCAGCAGCTTCGGTGAGATCGGGACCCAGTACTTC
cdr3_aa: CASSFGEIGTQYF

clone_size: -
j_call: TRBJ2-2
v_call: TRBV19
d_call: -
cdr3_nt: TGTGCCAGTAGTATAGGACTGAACACCGGGGAGCTGTTTTTT
cdr3_aa: CASSIGLNTGELFF

clone_size: once
j_call: TRBJ2-7
v_call: TRBV27
d_call: TRBD2
cdr3_nt: TGTGCCAGCAGCCCTGGACTAGCGGGAGGCGAGCAGTACTTC
cdr3_aa: CASSPGLAGGEQYF

clone_size: -
j_call: TRBJ2-7
v_call: TRBV11-2
d_call: TRBD1
cdr3_nt: TGTGCCAGCAGCCCGCTCGCCGGGACAGGGTCCGACGAGCAGTACTTC
cdr3_aa: CASSPLAGTGSDEQYF

clone_size: -
j_call: TRBJ2-1
v_call: TRBV28
d_call: TRBD2
cdr3_nt: TGTGCCAGCTGTTGGCTAGCGGGAGCGGCTGAGCAGTTCTTC
cdr3_aa: CASCWLAGAAEQFF

clone_size: -
j_call: TRBJ2-3
v_call: TRBV29-1
d_call: -
cdr3_nt: TGCAGCGTTGACCAGGTCCCAGGCACAGATACGCAGTATTTT
cdr3_aa: CSVDQVPGTDTQYF

clone_size: -
j_call: TRBJ2-3
v_call: TRBV10-3
d_call: -
cdr3_nt: TGTGCCATCAGTGGCGGACAAGGTACAGATACGCAGTATTTT
cdr3_aa: CAISGGQGTDTQYF

clone_size: -
j_call: TRBJ2-5
v_call: TRBV28
d_call: TRBD2
cdr3_nt: TGTGCCAGCAGTTCAGGACTAGCGGGAGTAATAGAAGAGACCCAGTACTTC
cdr3_aa: CASSSGLAGVIEETQYF

clone_size: -
j_call: TRBJ2-7
v_call: TRBV4-2
d_call: -
cdr3_nt: TGTGCCAGCAGCCAAGGAACGCGTGCTAGCGTCTACGAGCAGTACTTC
cdr3_aa: CASSQGTRASVYEQYF

clone_size: -
j_call: TRBJ1-1
v_call: TRBV29-1
d_call: -
cdr3_nt: TGCAGCGCTGTGGGGGGGGAAACTGAAGCTTTCTTT
cdr3_aa: CSAVGGETEAFF

clone_size: -
j_call: TRBJ1-4
v_call: TRBV5-6
d_call: TRBD1
cdr3_nt: TGTGCCAGCAGCTTGGTGGGACAGGGTATCGTGTACGAAAAACTGTTTTTT
cdr3_aa: CASSLVGQGIVYEKLFF

clone_size: -
j_call: TRBJ2-1
v_call: TRBV27
d_call: -
cdr3_nt: TGTGCCAGCAGAACTATCCTTAGCGGATGGGATGAGCAGTTCTTC
cdr3_aa: CASRTILSGWDEQFF

clone_size: -
j_call: TRBJ2-5
v_call: TRBV11-2
d_call: TRBD2
cdr3_nt: TGTGCCAGCAGCCCAGGACTAGCGGGGAGCCAAGAGACCCAGTACTTC
cdr3_aa: CASSPGLAGSQETQYF

clone_size: -
j_call: TRBJ1-5
v_call: TRBV15
d_call: -
cdr3_nt: TGTGCCACCAGCAGAGTAGGGGGGGGTCAGCCCCAGCATTTT
cdr3_aa: CATSRVGGGQPQHF

clone_size: -
j_call: TRBJ2-6
v_call: TRBV28
d_call: -
cdr3_nt: TGTGCCGTTCAGGGAACCGGGGCCAACGTCCTGACTTTC
cdr3_aa: CAVQGTGANVLTF

clone_size: few
j_call: TRBJ1-2
v_call: TRBV19
d_call: -
cdr3_nt: TGTGCCAGTGATAGCAATGGTGATGGCTACACCTTC
cdr3_aa: CASDSNGDGYTF

clone_size: few
j_call: TRBJ1-1
v_call: TRBV30
d_call: TRBD1
cdr3_nt: TGTGCCTGGAGTACCGGACAGGGAGTCACTGAAGCTTTCTTT
cdr3_aa: CAWSTGQGVTEAFF

clone_size: -
j_call: TRBJ2-1
v_call: TRBV19
d_call: -
cdr3_nt: TGTGCCAGTAGTCTTCGGGCCCTCGGGGGCAATGAGCAGTTCTTC
cdr3_aa: CASSLRALGGNEQFF

clone_size: -
j_call: TRBJ1-1
v_call: TRBV6-5
d_call: -
cdr3_nt: TGTGCCAGCAGTTCCAGGGCGAGCACTGAAGCTTTCTTT
cdr3_aa: CASSSRASTEAFF

clone_size: -
j_call: TRBJ2-3
v_call: TRBV12-5
d_call: -
cdr3_nt: TGTGCTAGTGGCAGTCAGGGGCCAGATACGCAGTATTTT
cdr3_aa: CASGSQGPDTQYF

clone_size: -
j_call: TRBJ1-2
v_call: TRBV19
d_call: -
cdr3_nt: TGTGCCAGTACCAAGCAAATGACAATCGACTATGGCTACACCTTC
cdr3_aa: CASTKQMTIDYGYTF

clone_size: -
j_call: TRBJ2-1
v_call: TRBV2
d_call: TRBD2
cdr3_nt: TGTGCCAGCATGATGACTAGCGGGAGTAATGAGCAGTTCTTC
cdr3_aa: CASMMTSGSNEQFF

clone_size: -
j_call: TRBJ1-5
v_call: TRBV28
d_call: TRBD1
cdr3_nt: TGTGCCAGCAGTCCAACGACAGGGGGCGATCAGCCCCAGCATTTT
cdr3_aa: CASSPTTGGDQPQHF